This T cell receptor (beta chain) was profiled in a study of blood T cell repertoires in COVID-19. In the study overall: Sample material is recorded as cDNA or gDNA derived from T cells, B-cell-depleted T cells, or PBMCs.

Repertoires were generated with immunoSEQ multiplex PCR, while TCRdb's copy carries only in-frame clones and drops some. The sample holds under 150,000 clones, less than 85% seen once. CDR3 length: 14 residues. The germline gives CDR1 SEHNR, CDR2 FQNEAQ (reference sequence). The ends were cut back, 5 bases at V and 5 bases at J, with 15 bases in the middle. Input material: peripheral blood. This chain connects TRBV7-9 to TRBJ1-1, with TRBD1 as a possible D gene (5 bases). This sequence was found in a woman of 80 years or more in a cohort sampled during active or convalescent COVID-19. CDR3 residues: CASSPMGGGTEAFF. CDR3 DNA sequence: TGTGCCAGCAGCCCGATGGGGGGAGGGACTGAAGCTTTCTTT.